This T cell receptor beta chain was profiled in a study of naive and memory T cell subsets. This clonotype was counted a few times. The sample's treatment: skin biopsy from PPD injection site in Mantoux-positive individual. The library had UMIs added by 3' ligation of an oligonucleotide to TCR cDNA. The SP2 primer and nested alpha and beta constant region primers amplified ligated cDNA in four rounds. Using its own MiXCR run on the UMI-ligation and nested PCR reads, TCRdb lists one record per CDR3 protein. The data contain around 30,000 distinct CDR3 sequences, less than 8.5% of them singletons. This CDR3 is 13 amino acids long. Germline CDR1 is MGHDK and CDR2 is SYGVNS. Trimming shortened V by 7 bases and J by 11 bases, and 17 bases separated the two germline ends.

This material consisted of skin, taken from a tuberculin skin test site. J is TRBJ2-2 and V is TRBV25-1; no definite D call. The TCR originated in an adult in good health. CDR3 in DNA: TGTGCCAGCACCCTCGGCGATCTTAGTGAGCTGTTTTTT. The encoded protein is CASTLGDLSELFF.